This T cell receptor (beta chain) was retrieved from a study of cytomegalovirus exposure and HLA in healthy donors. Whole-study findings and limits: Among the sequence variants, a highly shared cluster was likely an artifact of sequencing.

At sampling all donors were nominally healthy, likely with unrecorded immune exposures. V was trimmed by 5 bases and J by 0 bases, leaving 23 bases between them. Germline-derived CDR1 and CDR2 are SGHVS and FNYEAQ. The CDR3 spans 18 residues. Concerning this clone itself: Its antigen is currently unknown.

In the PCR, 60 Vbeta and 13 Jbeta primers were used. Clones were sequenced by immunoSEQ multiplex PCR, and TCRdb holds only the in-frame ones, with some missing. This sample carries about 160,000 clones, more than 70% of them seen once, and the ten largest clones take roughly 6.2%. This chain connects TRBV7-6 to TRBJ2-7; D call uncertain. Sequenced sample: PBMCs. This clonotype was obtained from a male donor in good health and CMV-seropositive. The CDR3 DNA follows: TGTGCCAGCAGCCCTCTAGGAGTAGGCATCATCAGCTCCTACGAGCAGTACTTC. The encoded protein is CASSPLGVGIISSYEQYF. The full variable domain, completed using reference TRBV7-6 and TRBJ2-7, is GAGVSQSPRYKVTKRGQDVALRCDPISGHVSLYWYRQALGQGPEFLTYFNYEAQQDKSGLPNDRFSAERPEGSISTLTIQRTEQRDSAMYRCASSPLGVGIISSYEQYFGPGTRLTVT.